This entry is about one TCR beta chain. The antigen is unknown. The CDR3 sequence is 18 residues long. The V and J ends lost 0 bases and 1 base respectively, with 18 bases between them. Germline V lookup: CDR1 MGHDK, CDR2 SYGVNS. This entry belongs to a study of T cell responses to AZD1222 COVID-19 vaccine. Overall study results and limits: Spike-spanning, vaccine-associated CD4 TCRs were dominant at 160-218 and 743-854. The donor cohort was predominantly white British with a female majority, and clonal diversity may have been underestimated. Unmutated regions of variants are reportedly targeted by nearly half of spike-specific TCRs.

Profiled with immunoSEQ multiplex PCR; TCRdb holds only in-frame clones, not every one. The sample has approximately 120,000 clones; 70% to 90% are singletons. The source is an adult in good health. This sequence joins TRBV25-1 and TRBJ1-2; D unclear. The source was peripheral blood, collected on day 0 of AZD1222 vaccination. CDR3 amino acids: CASSEYGGYAKINYGYTF. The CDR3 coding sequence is TGTGCCAGCAGTGAATACGGAGGATACGCGAAGATTAACTATGGCTACACCTTC.